The clone carrying this TCR beta chain was counted at least ten times. The CDR3 sequence is 14 residues long. Germline CDR1 DFQATT, CDR2 SNEGSKA (reference sequence). The ends were cut back, 0 bases at V and 4 bases at J, with 12 bases in the middle. This entry belongs to a study of T cells in Graves' hyperthyroidism and ophthalmopathy. Overall study context: Peripheral blood draws took place at initial diagnosis, ahead of any treatment.

TCR beta CDR3 sequences were amplified from RNA transcripts. First-round RT-PCR with HTBI primers amplified the TCR CDR3 region. One entry per CDR3 protein, called by TCRdb with MiXCR from the multiplex PCR reads. The table shows some 570,000 distinct CDR3 sequences, with over 12% occurring only once. The V gene is TRBV20-1, the J gene TRBJ2-5; D perhaps matches TRBD2 (7 bases). What was sequenced was blood. The clonotype originates from a woman between 18 and 29 years old with Graves' ophthalmopathy. The CDR3 is CSARDWGGRETQYF. The CDR3 coding sequence is TGCAGTGCTAGAGATTGGGGGGGCCGAGAGACCCAGTACTTC.